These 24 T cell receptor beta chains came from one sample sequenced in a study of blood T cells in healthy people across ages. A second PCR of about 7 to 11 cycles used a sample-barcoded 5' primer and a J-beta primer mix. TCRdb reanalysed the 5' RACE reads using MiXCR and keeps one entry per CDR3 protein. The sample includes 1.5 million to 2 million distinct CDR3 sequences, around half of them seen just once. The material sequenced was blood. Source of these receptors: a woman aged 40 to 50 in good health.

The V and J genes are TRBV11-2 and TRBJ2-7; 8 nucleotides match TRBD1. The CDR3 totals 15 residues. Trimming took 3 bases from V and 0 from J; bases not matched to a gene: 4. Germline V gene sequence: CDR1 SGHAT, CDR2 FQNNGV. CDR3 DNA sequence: TGTGCCAGCAGCTTCTTGGGACAGGACTCCTACGAGCAGTACTTC. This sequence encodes CASSFLGQDSYEQYF.

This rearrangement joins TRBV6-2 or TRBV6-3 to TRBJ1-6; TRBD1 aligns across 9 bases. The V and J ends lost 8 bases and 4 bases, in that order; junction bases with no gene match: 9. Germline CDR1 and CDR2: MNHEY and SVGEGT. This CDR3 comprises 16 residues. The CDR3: CASSPGQGYYNSPLHF. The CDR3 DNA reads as TGTGCCAGCTCTCCGGGACAGGGATATTATAATTCACCCCTCCACTTT.

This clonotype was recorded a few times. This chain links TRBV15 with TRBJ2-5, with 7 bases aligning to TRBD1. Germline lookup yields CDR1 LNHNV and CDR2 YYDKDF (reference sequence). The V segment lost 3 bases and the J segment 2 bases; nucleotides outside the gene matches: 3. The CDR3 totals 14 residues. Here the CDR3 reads CATSRGTVQETQYF. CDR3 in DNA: TGTGCCACCAGCAGGGGGACAGTACAAGAGACCCAGTACTTC.

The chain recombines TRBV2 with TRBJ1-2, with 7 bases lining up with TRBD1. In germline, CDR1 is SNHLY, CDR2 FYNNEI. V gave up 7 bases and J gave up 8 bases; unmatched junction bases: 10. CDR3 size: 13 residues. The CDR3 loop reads CASTRTGPGGYTF. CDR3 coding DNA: TGTGCCAGCACCCGGACAGGACCAGGGGGCTACACCTTC.

The CDR3 loop reads CASSLQRMEETQYF. In DNA, the CDR3 is TGTGCCAGCAGCTTACAGCGGATGGAAGAGACCCAGTACTTC. This chain joins TRBV7-2 and TRBJ2-5, with D possibly being TRBD2 (5 bases). V gave up 2 bases and J gave up 3 bases, with 10 bases separating them. Germline lookup yields CDR1 SGHTA and CDR2 FQGNSA. The CDR3 spans 14 residues.

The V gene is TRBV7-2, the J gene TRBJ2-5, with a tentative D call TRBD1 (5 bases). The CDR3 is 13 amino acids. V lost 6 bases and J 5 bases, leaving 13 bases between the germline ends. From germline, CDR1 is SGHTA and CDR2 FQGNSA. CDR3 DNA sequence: TGTGCCAGCAGACACGGATCAGGGGAGACCCAGTACTTC. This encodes CASRHGSGETQYF.

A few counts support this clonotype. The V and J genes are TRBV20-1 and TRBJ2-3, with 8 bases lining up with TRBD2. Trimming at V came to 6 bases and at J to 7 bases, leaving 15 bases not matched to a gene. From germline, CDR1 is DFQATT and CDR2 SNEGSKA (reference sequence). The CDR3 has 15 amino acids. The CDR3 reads CSAKSTGTSPNTQYF. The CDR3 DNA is TGCAGTGCGAAATCTACCGGGACTAGTCCGAATACGCAGTATTTT.

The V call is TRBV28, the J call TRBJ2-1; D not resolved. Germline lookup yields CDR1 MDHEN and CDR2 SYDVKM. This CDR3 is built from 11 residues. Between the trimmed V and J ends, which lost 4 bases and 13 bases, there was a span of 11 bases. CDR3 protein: CASSSATPQFF. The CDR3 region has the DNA TGTGCCAGCAGTTCTGCGACTCCTCAGTTCTTC.

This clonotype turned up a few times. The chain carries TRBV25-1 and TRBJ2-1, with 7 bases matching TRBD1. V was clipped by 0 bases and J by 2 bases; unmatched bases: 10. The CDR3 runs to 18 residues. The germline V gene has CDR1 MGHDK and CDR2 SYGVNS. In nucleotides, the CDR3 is TGTGCCAGCAGTGAATATCGCTCCCGGGACAGACCCTACAATGAGCAGTTCTTC. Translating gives CASSEYRSRDRPYNEQFF.

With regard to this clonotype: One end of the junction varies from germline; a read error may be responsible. This CDR3 reads CASSYPSGQAKSYNEQFF. DNA of the CDR3: TGTGCCAGCAGTTACCCAAGTGGACAGGCCAAATCCTACAACGAGCAGTTCTTC. The chain couples TRBV6-5 to TRBJ2-1, with 7 bases matching TRBD1. Germline CDR1 MNHEY, CDR2 SVGAGI. This CDR3 is 18 amino acids long.

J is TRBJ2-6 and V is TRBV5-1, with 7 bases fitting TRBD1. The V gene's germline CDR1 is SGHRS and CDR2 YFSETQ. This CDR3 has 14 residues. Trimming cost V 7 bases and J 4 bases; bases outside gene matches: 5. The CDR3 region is CASFTGAGANVLTF. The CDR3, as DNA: TGCGCCAGCTTTACAGGGGCAGGGGCCAACGTCCTGACTTTC.

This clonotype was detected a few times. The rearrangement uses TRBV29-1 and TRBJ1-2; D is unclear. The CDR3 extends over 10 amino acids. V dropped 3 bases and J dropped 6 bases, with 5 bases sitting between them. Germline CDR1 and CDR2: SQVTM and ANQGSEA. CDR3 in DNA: TGCAGCGTTGACCTGGATGGCTACACCTTC. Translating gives CSVDLDGYTF. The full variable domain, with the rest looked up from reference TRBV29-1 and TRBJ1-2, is SAVISQKPSRDICQRGTSLTIQCQVDSQVTMMFWYRQQPGQSLTLIATANQGSEATYESGFVIDKFPISRPNLTFSTLTVSNMSPEDSSIYLCSVDLDGYTFGSGTRLTVV.

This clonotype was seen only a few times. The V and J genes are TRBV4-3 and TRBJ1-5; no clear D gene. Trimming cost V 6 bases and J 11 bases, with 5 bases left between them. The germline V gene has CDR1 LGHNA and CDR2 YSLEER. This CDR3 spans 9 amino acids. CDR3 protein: CASRKAQHF. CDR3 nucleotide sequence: TGCGCCAGCAGGAAAGCCCAGCATTTT.

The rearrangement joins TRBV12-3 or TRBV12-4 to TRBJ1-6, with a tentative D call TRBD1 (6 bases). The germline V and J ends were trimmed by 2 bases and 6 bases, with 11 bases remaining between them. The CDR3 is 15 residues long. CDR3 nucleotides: TGTGCCAGCAGTTTAAGGGGGTCCCGTAATTCACCCCTCCACTTT. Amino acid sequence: CASSLRGSRNSPLHF.

The CDR3 DNA reads as TGTGCCAGCATCTCCAGGCCCGGGACAGGGAAGGCAGATACGCAGTATTTT. The encoded protein is CASISRPGTGKADTQYF. This chain connects TRBV27 to TRBJ2-3; 9 nucleotides match TRBD1. Losses at the gene ends were 7 bases for V and 4 bases for J; bases not matched to a gene: 15. CDR1 MNHEY and CDR2 SMNVEV come from the germline V gene (reference sequence). The CDR3 sequence is 17 residues long.

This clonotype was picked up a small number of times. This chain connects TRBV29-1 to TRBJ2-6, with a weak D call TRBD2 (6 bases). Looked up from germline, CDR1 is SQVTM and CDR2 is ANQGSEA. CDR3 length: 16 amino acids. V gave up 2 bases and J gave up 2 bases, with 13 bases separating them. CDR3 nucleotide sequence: TGCAGCGTTGAACAGGAGGGTTGGGCTGGGGCCAACGTCCTGACTTTC. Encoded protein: CSVEQEGWAGANVLTF.

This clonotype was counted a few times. The CDR3 spells CASSSLGIYEQYF. The CDR3 nucleotides read TGTGCCAGCAGCTCCCTCGGGATCTACGAGCAGTACTTC. The rearrangement joins TRBV7-2 to TRBJ2-7; possibly TRBD2 for D (5 bases). Trimming removed 4 bases at V and 3 bases at J, with 10 bases between. Germline CDR1 reads SGHTA; CDR2 reads FQGNSA. The CDR3 extends over 13 amino acids.

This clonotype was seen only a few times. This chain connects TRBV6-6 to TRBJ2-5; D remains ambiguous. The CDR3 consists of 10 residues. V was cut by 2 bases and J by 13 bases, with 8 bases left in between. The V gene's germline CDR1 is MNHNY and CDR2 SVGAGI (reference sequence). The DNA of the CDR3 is TGTGCCAGCAGTTACGGGTATTTGTACTTC. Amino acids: CASSYGYLYF.

This chain's CDR3 is CASSQSMTVLTF. CDR3 nucleotides: TGTGCCAGCAGCCAATCCATGACCGTCCTGACTTTC. The genes are TRBV4-2 and TRBJ2-6; D gene uncertain. From germline, CDR1 is LGHNA and CDR2 YNFKEQ. Trimming took 2 bases from V and 12 from J, leaving 8 bases between them. The CDR3 sequence is 12 residues long.

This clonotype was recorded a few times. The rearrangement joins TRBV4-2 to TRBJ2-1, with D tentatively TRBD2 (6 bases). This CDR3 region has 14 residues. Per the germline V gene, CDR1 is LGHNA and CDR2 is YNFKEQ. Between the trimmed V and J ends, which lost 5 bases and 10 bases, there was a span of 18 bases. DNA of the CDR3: TGTGCCAGCAGCAAGGGCGGGGTCCCTCAAGAGCAGTTCTTC. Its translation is CASSKGGVPQEQFF.

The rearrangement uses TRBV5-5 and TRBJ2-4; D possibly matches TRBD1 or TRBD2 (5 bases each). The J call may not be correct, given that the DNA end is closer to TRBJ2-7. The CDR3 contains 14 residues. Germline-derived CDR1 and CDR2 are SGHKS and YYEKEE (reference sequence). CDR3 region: CASSETGTNCEQYF. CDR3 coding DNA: TGTGCCAGCAGCGAAACCGGGACCAACTGCGAGCAGTACTTC.

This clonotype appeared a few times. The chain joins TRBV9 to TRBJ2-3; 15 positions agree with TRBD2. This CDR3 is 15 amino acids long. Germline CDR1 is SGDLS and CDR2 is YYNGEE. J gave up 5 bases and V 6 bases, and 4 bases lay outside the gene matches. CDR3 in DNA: TGTGCCAGCACTTGGACTAGCGGGGGGGGAGATACGCAGTATTTT. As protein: CASTWTSGGGDTQYF.

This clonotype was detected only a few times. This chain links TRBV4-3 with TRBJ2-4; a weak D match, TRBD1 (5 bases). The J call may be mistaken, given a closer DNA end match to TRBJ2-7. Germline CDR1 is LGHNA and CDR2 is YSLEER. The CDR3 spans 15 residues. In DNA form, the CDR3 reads TGCGCCAGCAGCCAAGGACAGAGCCTATCCTACGAGCAGTACTTC. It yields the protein CASSQGQSLSYEQYF.

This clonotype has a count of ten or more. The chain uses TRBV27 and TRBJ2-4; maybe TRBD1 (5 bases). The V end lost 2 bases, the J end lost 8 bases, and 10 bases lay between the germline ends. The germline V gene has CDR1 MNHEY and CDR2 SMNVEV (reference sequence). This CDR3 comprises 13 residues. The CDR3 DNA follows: TGTGCCAGCAGTTTAGGTCAGGGTGACATTCAGTACTTC. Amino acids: CASSLGQGDIQYF.